Below, one T cell receptor beta chain is given with its context. The recovered donors of Cohort 3 showed two negative PCRs, clearance, or symptom resolution. Assay used: immunoSEQ multiplex PCR; TCRdb lists only in-frame clones, some missing. The data show some 340,000 clones, 83% seen once. The data stem from a study of blood T cell repertoires in COVID-19. Study context: The analysed material was cDNA or gDNA that came from T cells, B-cell-depleted T cells, or PBMCs.

From germline, CDR1 is LNHDA and CDR2 SQIVND (reference sequence). The CDR3 runs to 15 residues. With 1 base removed from V and 6 bases from J, the gap between germline ends came to 15 bases. This TCR came from a woman between 50 and 59 years old who had recovered from COVID-19. This rearrangement joins TRBV19 to TRBJ1-2; a weak D match, TRBD1 (6 bases). The sequencing input was PBMCs or T cells enriched from blood (not recorded which). The CDR3 sequence is CASSIALSGGNGYTF. The CDR3 bases are TGTGCCAGTAGTATAGCCCTAAGCGGGGGCAATGGCTACACCTTC. The full variable domain, its missing parts supplied by reference TRBV19 and TRBJ1-2, is DGGITQSPKYLFRKEGQNVTLSCEQNLNHDAMYWYRQDPGQGLRLIYYSQIVNDFQKGDIAEGYSVSREKKESFPLTVTSAQKNPTAFYLCASSIALSGGNGYTFGSGTRLTVV.